A single sample gave rise to the 15 T cell receptor beta chains below, sequenced in a study of cytomegalovirus exposure and HLA in healthy donors. This table comes from immunoSEQ multiplex PCR, and its TCRdb copy is limited to in-frame clones, with some not included. The sample has 150,000 or so clones, approximately 87% seen once. Sequencing input: PBMCs. The receptors derive from a woman aged 25 to 39 in good health and CMV-seronegative.

V and J are TRBV27 and TRBJ1-3; D gene uncertain. The CDR3 spans 15 residues. The V end was cut by 7 bases, the J end by 0 bases, with 13 bases between. Germline V lookup: CDR1 MNHEY, CDR2 SMNVEV (reference sequence). CDR3 region: CASTLHPGSGNTIYF. The CDR3 DNA sequence: TGTGCCAGCACCCTACATCCGGGCTCTGGAAACACCATATATTTT.

The chain joins TRBV11-3 to TRBJ2-5; D perhaps matches TRBD1 (6 bases). Trimming cost V 5 bases and J 1 base, with 14 bases left between them. This CDR3 region has 15 residues. Germline-derived CDR1 and CDR2 are SGHNT and YENEEA. CDR3 bases: TGTGCCAGCAGCCCAGGAGGCAGGGGCCAAGAGACCCAGTACTTC. It translates to CASSPGGRGQETQYF.

The genes are TRBV7-2 and TRBJ2-7; unclear D gene. This CDR3 region has 11 residues. Trimming took off 4 bases at V and 2 bases at J, with 3 bases between the two ends. Germline CDR1 and CDR2: SGHTA and FQGNSA. In DNA form, the CDR3 reads TGTGCCAGCAGCTCTGCCTACGAGCAGTACTTC. This codes for CASSSAYEQYF.

This chain connects TRBV2 to TRBJ1-5; 9 nucleotides agree with TRBD1. The germline V gene has CDR1 SNHLY and CDR2 FYNNEI. With V trimmed by 6 bases and J by 0 bases, 9 bases remained unmatched. The CDR3 has 17 residues. For the CDR3, the DNA is TGTGCCAGCAGCGAACAGGGGGCCGCATATAGCAATCAGCCCCAGCATTTT. Encoded protein: CASSEQGAAYSNQPQHF.

This clone was counted between two and nine times. The V call is TRBV18, the J call TRBJ2-3, with D possibly TRBD2 on 6 matching bases. The CDR3 is 17 residues long. Looked up from germline, CDR1 is KGHSH and CDR2 is LQKENI. Trimming cost V 2 bases and J 0 bases, with 15 bases left between them. In DNA form, the CDR3 reads TGTGCCAGCTCACCAAGGATGGGGGGACCTAGCACAGATACGCAGTATTTT. It specifies CASSPRMGGPSTDTQYF.

The chain links TRBV11-2 to TRBJ2-1; 7 positions match TRBD2. The V gene's germline CDR1 is SGHAT and CDR2 FQNNGV. This CDR3 spans 16 amino acids. The V gene end was trimmed by 1 base and the J gene end by 1 base; junction bases not matched to a gene: 4. The CDR3 reads CASSLGDGGSYNEQFF. CDR3 in DNA: TGTGCCAGCAGCTTAGGAGACGGGGGGTCCTACAATGAGCAGTTCTTC.

This clone was seen a few times. The V call is TRBV7-6, the J call TRBJ2-7; TRBD1 is a possible D gene (5 bases). Germline V gives CDR1 SGHVS, CDR2 FNYEAQ. The CDR3 consists of 14 residues. The V gene lost 0 bases and the J gene lost 3 bases, with 9 bases spanning the gap. For the CDR3, the DNA is TGTGCCAGCAGCTTAGCGCAGGGCATCTACGAGCAGTACTTC. Translating gives CASSLAQGIYEQYF.

The rearrangement uses TRBV4-1 and TRBJ1-2, with 7 nucleotides matching TRBD1. V was clipped by 1 base and J by 2 bases; unmatched bases: 10. There are 17 residues in the CDR3. In germline, CDR1 is MGHRA, CDR2 YSYEKL. The CDR3 loop is CASSQVSRQGLNYGYTF. CDR3 nucleotides: TGCGCCAGCAGCCAAGTCTCCAGACAGGGTTTAAACTATGGCTACACCTTC.

The chain uses TRBV5-1 and TRBJ1-1, with unresolved D. This CDR3 region has 13 residues. Germline-derived CDR1 and CDR2 are SGHRS and YFSETQ. V lost 3 bases and J 1 base, leaving 7 bases between the germline ends. The CDR3 sequence is CASSSTQNTEAFF. The CDR3 nucleotides read TGCGCCAGCAGCTCCACACAGAACACTGAAGCTTTCTTT.

J is TRBJ2-6 and V is TRBV4-3, with TRBD1 matching over 9 bases. V trimming: 1 base; J trimming: 1 base; junction bases outside the gene matches: 8. This CDR3 has 19 residues. The germline gives CDR1 LGHNA, CDR2 YSLEER. The CDR3 DNA sequence: TGCGCCAGCAGCCAAGCGCCACCGGGACAGGGTTCTGGGGCCAACGTCCTGACTTTC. Translating gives CASSQAPPGQGSGANVLTF.

The chain recombines TRBV11-3 with TRBJ2-7, with D unclear. V gave up 0 bases and J gave up 3 bases, with 6 bases separating them. Germline CDR1 and CDR2: SGHNT and YENEEA. This CDR3 contains 13 residues. This chain's CDR3 is CASSLDVGYEQYF. In DNA, the CDR3 is TGTGCCAGCAGCTTAGATGTCGGCTACGAGCAGTACTTC.

This chain uses TRBV19 with TRBJ2-7; 8 bases match TRBD2. The ends lost 4 bases at V and 0 bases at J; junction bases unmatched: 2. Germline CDR1 LNHDA, CDR2 SQIVND (reference sequence). The CDR3 runs to 14 residues. In DNA, the CDR3 is TGTGCCAGTAGTAAGCGGGGGACCTCCTACGAGCAGTACTTC. Translating gives CASSKRGTSYEQYF.

This rearrangement joins TRBV9 to TRBJ2-2; no definite D call. The germline V gene has CDR1 SGDLS and CDR2 YYNGEE. CDR3 length: 14 residues. V dropped 0 bases and J dropped 2 bases, with 5 bases sitting between them. The DNA of the CDR3 is TGTGCCAGCAGCGTAGCCTCTAACACCGGGGAGCTGTTTTTT. This encodes CASSVASNTGELFF.

The chain uses TRBV4-3 and TRBJ1-1; D unclear. This CDR3 contains 14 residues. Deletions cut 1 base from V and 2 bases from J, with 8 bases between. Germline assignment: CDR1 LGHNA and CDR2 YSLEER. The CDR3 loop is CASSQVGYNTEAFF. The CDR3, as DNA: TGCGCCAGCAGCCAAGTGGGCTACAACACTGAAGCTTTCTTT.

The chain employs TRBV30 and TRBJ1-1; no firm D call. Germline CDR1 GTSNPN, CDR2 SVGIG (reference sequence). V was trimmed by 3 bases and J by 1 base, leaving 9 bases between them. The CDR3 spans 13 residues. The CDR3: CAWSGRGNTEAFF. In DNA, the CDR3 is TGTGCCTGGAGCGGTCGGGGGAACACTGAAGCTTTCTTT.